Presented here are 10 T cell receptor beta chains from one specimen sequenced in a study of blood T cell repertoires in COVID-19. TCRdb keeps only in-frame clones here, not all; method: immunoSEQ multiplex PCR. The table lists nearly 70,000 clones, 70% to 90% of them singletons. Sequencing used peripheral blood. All receptors derive from a woman aged 70-85 years with acute or convalescent COVID-19.

The chain carries TRBV29-1 and TRBJ2-2, with 9 bases that match TRBD2. Germline CDR1 SQVTM, CDR2 ANQGSEA. Losses at the gene ends were 3 bases for V and 5 bases for J; bases not matched to a gene: 7. The CDR3 is 15 residues long. In DNA, the CDR3 is TGCAGCGTTGAGCACGCTAGCGGGATGACCGGGGAGCTGTTTTTT. Translated: CSVEHASGMTGELFF.

This rearrangement joins TRBV7-2 to TRBJ1-3; perhaps TRBD1 as D (5 bases). The V and J ends lost 5 bases and 10 bases respectively, with 18 bases between them. This CDR3 spans 14 amino acids. Per the germline V gene, CDR1 is SGHTA and CDR2 is FQGNSA. DNA of the CDR3: TGTGCCAGCAGCGCCCTCCAAACTGGGGGGACCATATATTTT. It specifies CASSALQTGGTIYF.

J is TRBJ1-3 and V is TRBV6-5, with a possible D match to TRBD1 (5 bases). Trimming left V 8 bases short and J 1 base short, with 15 bases between. CDR1 and CDR2 from the germline V gene are MNHEY and SVGAGI. The CDR3 loop spans 15 amino acids. The CDR3 DNA is TGTGCCAGCTGGAGGTCGGGACTATCTGGAAACACCATATATTTT. Translated: CASWRSGLSGNTIYF.

The chain has TRBV21-1 and TRBJ2-7; the D call of TRBD2 is as the table states it, not checked on the DNA. TRBV21-1 is annotated as a pseudogene. The CDR3 extends over 19 amino acids. The CDR3 sequence: CASSSPGDLAGGDPSEQYF. DNA for the CDR3: TGTGCCAGCAGCTCTCCGGGGGACCTAGCGGGAGGGGACCCTAGCGAGCAGTACTTC.

The chain is built from TRBV6-5 and TRBJ1-2; 9 nucleotides agree with TRBD1. The V and J ends lost 5 bases and 8 bases, in that order; junction bases with no gene match: 9. The CDR3 runs to 14 residues. Germline V gene lookup returns CDR1 MNHEY and CDR2 SVGAGI. CDR3 sequence (DNA): TGTGCCAGCAGTCGTACAGGGGGCGAAGGAGGCTACACCTTC. Protein product: CASSRTGGEGGYTF.

This clone was seen only once. J is TRBJ2-1 and V is TRBV7-3; TRBD1 matches 7 bases. Germline assignment: CDR1 SGHTA and CDR2 FQGTGA. The CDR3 sequence is 19 residues long. V shed 3 bases and J 2 bases; nucleotides not matched to a gene: 16. The CDR3 spells CASSFLPPQTGLAYNEQFF. CDR3 in DNA: TGTGCCAGCAGCTTCCTTCCCCCCCAGACAGGGTTGGCCTACAATGAGCAGTTCTTC.

The chain uses TRBV5-6 and TRBJ2-7; 10 nucleotides match TRBD2. The germline V gene has CDR1 SGHDT and CDR2 YYEEEE. This CDR3 has 17 residues. V was pared by 4 bases and J by 0 bases, with 10 bases of the junction left unmatched. This CDR3 is CASSPIGLAASSYEQYF. As DNA, the CDR3 is TGTGCCAGCAGCCCGATCGGACTAGCGGCTAGCTCCTACGAGCAGTACTTC.

The rearrangement links TRBV28 to TRBJ1-1, with TRBD1 matching over 7 bases. The CDR3 has 17 residues. Trimming cost V 5 bases and J 2 bases; bases outside gene matches: 14. CDR1 is MDHEN and CDR2 is SYDVKM in the germline V gene. CDR3 protein: CASSPIPGTADNTEAFF. CDR3 DNA sequence: TGTGCCAGCAGTCCAATTCCCGGGACAGCAGATAACACTGAAGCTTTCTTT.

This clone has just a few counts. The CDR3 spells CASSGIRSYGYTF. The CDR3 nucleotides read TGTGCCAGTTCCGGGATAAGGAGCTATGGCTACACCTTC. The chain links TRBV19 to TRBJ1-2; D is undetermined. The CDR3 is made up of 13 amino acids. Trimming took 8 bases from V and 4 from J, leaving 14 bases between them. The germline CDR1 and CDR2 sequences are LNHDA and SQIVND (reference sequence).

The rearrangement links TRBV6-6 to TRBJ1-6, with a weak D call TRBD1 (5 bases). This CDR3 has 20 residues. Germline CDR1 is MNHNY and CDR2 is SVGAGI (reference sequence). Trimming pared 5 bases from V and 6 bases from J, leaving 29 bases between. The CDR3 is CASSHPSRVSSFNRNSPLHF. CDR3 in DNA: TGTGCCAGCAGTCACCCCAGCAGGGTTTCAAGTTTTAACCGTAATTCACCCCTCCACTTT.